Listed here is a single T cell receptor beta chain. This CDR3 is 19 amino acids long. Per the germline V gene, CDR1 is SGHVS and CDR2 is FNYEAQ. The trim removed 1 base at V and 1 base at J, leaving 11 bases unmatched. This entry is derived from a study of T cells after yellow fever vaccination. TCRdb reprocessed the 5' RACE reads via MiXCR and lists one record per CDR3 protein. This table has just under 600,000 distinct CDR3 sequences, about 13% appearing once. The sample was PBMCs, taken on the day of the yellow fever booster vaccination. V and J are TRBV7-6 and TRBJ2-3; 10 nucleotides align to TRBD2. The source of this sequence is a man aged 25 to 40 who received the YFV17D yellow fever vaccine. CDR3 residues: CASSLGRLASGSGTDTQYF. In nucleotides, the CDR3 is TGTGCCAGCAGCTTAGGGCGCCTAGCTAGCGGGAGTGGCACAGATACGCAGTATTTT.